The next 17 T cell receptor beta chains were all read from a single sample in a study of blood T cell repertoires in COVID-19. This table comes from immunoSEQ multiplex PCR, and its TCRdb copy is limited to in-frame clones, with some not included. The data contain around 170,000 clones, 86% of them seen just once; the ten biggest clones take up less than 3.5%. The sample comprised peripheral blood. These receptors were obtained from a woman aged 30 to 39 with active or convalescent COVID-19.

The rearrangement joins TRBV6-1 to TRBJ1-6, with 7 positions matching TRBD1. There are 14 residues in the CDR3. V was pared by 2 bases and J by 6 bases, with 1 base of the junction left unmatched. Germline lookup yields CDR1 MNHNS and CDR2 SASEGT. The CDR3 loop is CASSERQGNSPLHF. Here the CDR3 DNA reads TGTGCCAGCAGTGAACGACAGGGTAATTCACCCCTCCACTTT.

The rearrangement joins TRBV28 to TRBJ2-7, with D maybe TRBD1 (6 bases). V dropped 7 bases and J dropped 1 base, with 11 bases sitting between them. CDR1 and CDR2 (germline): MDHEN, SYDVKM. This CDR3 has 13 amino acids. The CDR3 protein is CASKGGSSYEQYF. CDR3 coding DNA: TGTGCCAGCAAAGGGGGTTCGTCCTACGAGCAGTACTTC. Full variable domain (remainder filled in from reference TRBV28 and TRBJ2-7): DVKVTQSSRYLVKRTGEKVFLECVQDMDHENMFWYRQDPGLGLRLIYFSYDVKMKEKGDIPEGYSVSREKKERFSLILESASTNQTSMYLCASKGGSSYEQYFGPGTRLTVT.

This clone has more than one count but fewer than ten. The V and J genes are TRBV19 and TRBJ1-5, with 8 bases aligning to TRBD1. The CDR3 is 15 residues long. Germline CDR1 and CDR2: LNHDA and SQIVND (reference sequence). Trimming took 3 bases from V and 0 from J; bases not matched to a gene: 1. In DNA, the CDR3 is TGTGCCAGTAGTATGGACAGGGCTAGCAATCAGCCCCAGCATTTT. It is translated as CASSMDRASNQPQHF.

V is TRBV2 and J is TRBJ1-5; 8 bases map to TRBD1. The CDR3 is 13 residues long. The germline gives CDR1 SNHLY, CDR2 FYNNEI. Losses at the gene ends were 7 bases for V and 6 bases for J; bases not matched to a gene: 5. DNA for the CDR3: TGTGCCAGCAAGGACAGGGAAGTTCAGCCCCAGCATTTT. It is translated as CASKDREVQPQHF.

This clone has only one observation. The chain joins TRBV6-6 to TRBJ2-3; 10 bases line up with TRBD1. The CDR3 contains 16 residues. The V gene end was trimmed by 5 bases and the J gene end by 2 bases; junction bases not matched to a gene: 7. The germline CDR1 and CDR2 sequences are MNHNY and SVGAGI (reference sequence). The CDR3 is CASSKGQGMSTDTQYF. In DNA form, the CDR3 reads TGTGCCAGCAGTAAGGGACAGGGGATGTCCACAGATACGCAGTATTTT.

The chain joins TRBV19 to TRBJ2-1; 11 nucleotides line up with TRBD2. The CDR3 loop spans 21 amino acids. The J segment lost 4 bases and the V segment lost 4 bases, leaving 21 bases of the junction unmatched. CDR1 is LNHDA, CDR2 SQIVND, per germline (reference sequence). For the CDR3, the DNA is TGTGCCAGTAGTACACCTTCGATTAGCGGGAGGGGGGTTCGGTTTTACAATGAGCAGTTCTTC. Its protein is CASSTPSISGRGVRFYNEQFF. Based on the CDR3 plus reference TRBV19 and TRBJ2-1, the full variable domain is DGGITQSPKYLFRKEGQNVTLSCEQNLNHDAMYWYRQDPGQGLRLIYYSQIVNDFQKGDIAEGYSVSREKKESFPLTVTSAQKNPTAFYLCASSTPSISGRGVRFYNEQFFGPGTRLTVL.

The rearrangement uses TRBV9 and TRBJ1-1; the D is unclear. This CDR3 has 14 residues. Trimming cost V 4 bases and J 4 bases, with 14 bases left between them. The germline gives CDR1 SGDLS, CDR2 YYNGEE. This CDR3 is CASSPWASGTEAFF. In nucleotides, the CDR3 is TGTGCCAGCAGCCCCTGGGCCAGTGGCACTGAAGCTTTCTTT.

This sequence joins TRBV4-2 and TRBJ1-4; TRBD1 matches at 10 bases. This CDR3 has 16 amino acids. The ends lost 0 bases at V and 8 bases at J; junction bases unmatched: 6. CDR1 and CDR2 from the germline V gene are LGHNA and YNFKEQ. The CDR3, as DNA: TGTGCCAGCAGCCAAGATCCCGGGACAGGGGAGGAAAAACTGTTTTTT. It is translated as CASSQDPGTGEEKLFF.

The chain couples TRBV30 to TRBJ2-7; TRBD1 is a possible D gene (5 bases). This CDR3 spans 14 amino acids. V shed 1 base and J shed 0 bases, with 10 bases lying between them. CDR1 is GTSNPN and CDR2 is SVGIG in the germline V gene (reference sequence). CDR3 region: CAWSGGQNSYEQYF. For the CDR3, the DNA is TGTGCCTGGAGTGGAGGACAAAACTCCTACGAGCAGTACTTC.

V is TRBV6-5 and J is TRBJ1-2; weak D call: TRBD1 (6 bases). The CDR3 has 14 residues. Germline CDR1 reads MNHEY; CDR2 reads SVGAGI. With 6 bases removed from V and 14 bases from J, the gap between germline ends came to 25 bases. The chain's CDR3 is CASSSQDSSLFRTF. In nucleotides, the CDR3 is TGTGCCAGCAGCTCCCAGGACAGCTCCCTATTCAGGACCTTC.

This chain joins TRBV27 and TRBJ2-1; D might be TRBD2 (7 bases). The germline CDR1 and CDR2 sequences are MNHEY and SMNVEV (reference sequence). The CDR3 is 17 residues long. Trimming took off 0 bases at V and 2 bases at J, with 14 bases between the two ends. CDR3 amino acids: CASSLSGMGGPYNEQFF. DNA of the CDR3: TGTGCCAGCAGTTTATCGGGTATGGGGGGGCCCTACAATGAGCAGTTCTTC.

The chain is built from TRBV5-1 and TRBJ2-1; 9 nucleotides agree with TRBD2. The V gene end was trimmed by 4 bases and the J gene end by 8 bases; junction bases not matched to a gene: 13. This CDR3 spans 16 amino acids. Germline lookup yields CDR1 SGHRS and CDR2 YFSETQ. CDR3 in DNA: TGCGCCAGCAGCGTTACTTTGCGGGGGGGCCTCGATGAGCAGTTCTTC. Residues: CASSVTLRGGLDEQFF.

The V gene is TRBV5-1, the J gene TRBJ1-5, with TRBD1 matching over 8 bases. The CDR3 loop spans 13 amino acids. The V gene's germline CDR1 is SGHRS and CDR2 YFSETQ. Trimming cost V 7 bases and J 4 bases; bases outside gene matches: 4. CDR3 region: CASAGGPNQPQHF. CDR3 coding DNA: TGCGCCAGCGCAGGGGGCCCTAATCAGCCCCAGCATTTT.

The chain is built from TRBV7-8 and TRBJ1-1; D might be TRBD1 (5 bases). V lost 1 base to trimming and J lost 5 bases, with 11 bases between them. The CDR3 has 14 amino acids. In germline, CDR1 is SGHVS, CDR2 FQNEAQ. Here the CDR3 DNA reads TGTGCCAGCAGCTTAGGACCGGGGGGGACTGAAGCTTTCTTT. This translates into CASSLGPGGTEAFF.

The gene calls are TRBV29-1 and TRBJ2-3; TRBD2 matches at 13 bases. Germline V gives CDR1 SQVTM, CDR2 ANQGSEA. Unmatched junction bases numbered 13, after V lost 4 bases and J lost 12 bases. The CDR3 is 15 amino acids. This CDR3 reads CSVVIPGLAGKVQYF. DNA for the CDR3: TGCAGCGTTGTAATCCCGGGACTAGCGGGAAAGGTTCAGTATTTT.

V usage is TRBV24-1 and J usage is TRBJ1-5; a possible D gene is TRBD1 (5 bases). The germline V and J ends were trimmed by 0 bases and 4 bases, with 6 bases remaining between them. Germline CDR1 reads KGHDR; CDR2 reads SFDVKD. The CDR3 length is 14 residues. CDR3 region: CATSDLGGNQPQHF. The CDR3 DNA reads TGTGCCACCAGTGATTTGGGGGGGAATCAGCCCCAGCATTTT.

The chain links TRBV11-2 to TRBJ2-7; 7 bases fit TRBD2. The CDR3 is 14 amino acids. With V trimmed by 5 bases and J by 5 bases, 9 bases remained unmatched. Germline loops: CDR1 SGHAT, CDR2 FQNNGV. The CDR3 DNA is TGTGCCAGCAGCCCCGCGCGGGAGAGGAACGAGCAGTACTTC. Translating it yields CASSPARERNEQYF.